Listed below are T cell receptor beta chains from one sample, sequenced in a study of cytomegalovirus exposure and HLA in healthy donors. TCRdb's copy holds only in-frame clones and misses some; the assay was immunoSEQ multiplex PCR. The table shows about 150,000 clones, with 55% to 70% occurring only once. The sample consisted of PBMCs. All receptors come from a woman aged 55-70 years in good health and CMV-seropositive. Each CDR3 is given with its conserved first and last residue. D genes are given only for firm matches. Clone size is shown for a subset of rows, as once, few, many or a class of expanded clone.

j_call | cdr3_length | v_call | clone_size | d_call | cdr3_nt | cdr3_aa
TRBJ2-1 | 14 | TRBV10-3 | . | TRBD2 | TGTGCCATCAGTGCTAGCGGGAGGGCCCTTGAGCAGTTCTTC | CAISASGRALEQFF
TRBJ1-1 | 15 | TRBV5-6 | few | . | TGTGCCAGCAGCTCCGCCAGGGCAGGGAACACTGAAGCTTTCTTT | CASSSARAGNTEAFF
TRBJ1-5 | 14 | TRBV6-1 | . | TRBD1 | TGTGCCAGCAGCCTTGACAGGGTATATCAGCCCCAGCATTTT | CASSLDRVYQPQHF
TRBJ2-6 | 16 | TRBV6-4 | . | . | TGTGCCAGCAGTGAGGGAACAGGGTCTGGGGCCAACGTCCTGACTTTC | CASSEGTGSGANVLTF
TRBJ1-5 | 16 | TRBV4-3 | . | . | TGCGCCAGCAGCCAAGACGCGGGTTCGGGCAATCAGCCCCAGCATTTT | CASSQDAGSGNQPQHF
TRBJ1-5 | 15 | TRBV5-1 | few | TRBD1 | TGCGCCAGCAGCCCAGGGACAGGTAGCAATCAGCCCCAGCATTTT | CASSPGTGSNQPQHF
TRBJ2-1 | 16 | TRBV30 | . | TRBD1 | TGTGCCTGGAGTCGACCGAGGGACAGTTTCTACAATGAGCAGTTCTTC | CAWSRPRDSFYNEQFF
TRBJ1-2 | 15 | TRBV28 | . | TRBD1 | TGTGCCAGCAGCGTACCCTCGACAGGGGGTTATGGCTACACCTTC | CASSVPSTGGYGYTF
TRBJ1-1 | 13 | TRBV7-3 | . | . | TGTGCCAGCAGCTTAGGGAGGAACACTGAAGCTTTCTTT | CASSLGRNTEAFF
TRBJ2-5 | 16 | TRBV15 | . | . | TGTGCCACCAGCAGAGATGTCCTCAGGTACCAAGAGACCCAGTACTTC | CATSRDVLRYQETQYF
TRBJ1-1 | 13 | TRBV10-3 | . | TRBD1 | TGTGCCATCAGGACAGGGATGAACACTGAAGCTTTCTTT | CAIRTGMNTEAFF
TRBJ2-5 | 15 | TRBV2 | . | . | TGTGCCAGCAGGAAGGACAACTGGTTAGGAGAGACCCAGTACTTC | CASRKDNWLGETQYF
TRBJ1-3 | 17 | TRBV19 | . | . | TGTGCCAGTAGTATTCTAGATGCGCCAGCCCGCGGAAACACCATATATTTT | CASSILDAPARGNTIYF
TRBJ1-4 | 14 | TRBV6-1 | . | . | TGTGCCAGCAACACAGGTGCAACTAATGAAAAACTGTTTTTT | CASNTGATNEKLFF
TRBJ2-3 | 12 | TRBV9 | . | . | TGTGCCAGCAGCGTAGGAGTAGATACGCAGTATTTT | CASSVGVDTQYF
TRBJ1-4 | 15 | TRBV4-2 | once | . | TGTGCCAGCAGCCTCAGGGGTTCAGCTAATGAAAAACTGTTTTTT | CASSLRGSANEKLFF
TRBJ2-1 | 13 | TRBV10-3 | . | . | TGTGCCATCAGTGATGACTACTACAATGAGCAGTTCTTC | CAISDDYYNEQFF
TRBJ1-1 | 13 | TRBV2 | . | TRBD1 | TGTGCCGGGGCCGGGACAGGGGAAACTGAAGCTTTCTTT | CAGAGTGETEAFF
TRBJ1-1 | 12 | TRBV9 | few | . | TGTGCCAGCAGCGACTTGAACACTGAAGCTTTCTTT | CASSDLNTEAFF
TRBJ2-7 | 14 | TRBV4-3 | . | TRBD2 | TGCGCCAGCAGCCAAACTAGCGGGAGCTACGAGCAGTACTTC | CASSQTSGSYEQYF
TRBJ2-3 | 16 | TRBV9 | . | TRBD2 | TGTGCCAGCAGCACCCGGGGCGGAGCGGGAGTAGATACGCAGTATTTT | CASSTRGGAGVDTQYF
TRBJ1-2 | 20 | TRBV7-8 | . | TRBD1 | TGTGCCAGCAGCTTAGGGGGACAGGGGGCGGGGAACGTCCGCGACTATGGCTACACCTTC | CASSLGGQGAGNVRDYGYTF
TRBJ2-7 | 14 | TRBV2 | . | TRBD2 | TGTGCCAGCAGTGAGGGGACTAGGTGGTACGAGCAGTACTTC | CASSEGTRWYEQYF